A selection of T cell receptor beta chains follows, all from one sample in a study of CD8 T cells in Susac syndrome. A single record per CDR3 protein comes from TCRdb applying MiXCR to the immunoSEQ multiplex PCR reads. The profile shows roughly 50,000 distinct CDR3 sequences, 93% of them singletons. The sample taken for sequencing was CD8+ T cells from PBMCs. Receptors were obtained from a human donor in good health. Each CDR3 is given without its conserved first and last residue.

j_gene,v_gene,CDR3aa
TRBJ2-7,TRBV2,ASGNLAYEGEY
TRBJ2-2,TRBV10-3,AIEGANTGELF
TRBJ2-4,TRBV7-2,ASTLGSLAKNIQY
TRBJ1-1,TRBV5-1,ASSPQGAAEAF
TRBJ2-6,TRBV28,ASTLRGAGANVLT
TRBJ2-1,TRBV11-2,ASSLEILAGGARGYNEQF
TRBJ2-3,TRBV7-8,ASSWDRGTDTQY
TRBJ2-7,TRBV2,ASSDGATGEGPYEQY
TRBJ2-1,TRBV5-1,ASSLGLKYSGPNNEQF
TRBJ2-2,TRBV15,ATSSPRSSGELF
TRBJ2-7,TRBV2,ASLGGTGAYEQY
TRBJ2-5,TRBV20-1,SARDLLEGETQY
TRBJ2-3,TRBV12-3/TRBV12-4,ASSLDSTDTQY
TRBJ2-2,TRBV19,ASSINHYTGELF
TRBJ2-7,TRBV27,ASSLVQGAYEQY
TRBJ2-1,TRBV4-1,ASSLINDNEQF
TRBJ1-2,TRBV11-2,ASSLGVLYGYT
TRBJ1-2,TRBV7-6,ASSSGVEDLFGYT
TRBJ2-1,TRBV2,ASKASGYNEQF
TRBJ2-5,TRBV9,ASSRESHQETQY
TRBJ2-3,TRBV6-4,ASSDSGSGADTQY
TRBJ2-1,TRBV15,ATSRVGGLNLYEQF
TRBJ2-7,TRBV7-6,ASSLATLPPGLLLEQY
TRBJ2-3,TRBV6-5,ASMGERDTQY
TRBJ2-7,TRBV12-3/TRBV12-4,ASSPDGSGNEQY
TRBJ2-2,TRBV7-2,ASSLDGELF